One and the same sample provided the 3 T cell receptor beta chains below, sequenced in a study of CD8 T cells in ankylosing spondylitis. TCRdb ran MiXCR on the 5' RACE reads and lists one entry per CDR3 protein. The table lists hundreds of thousands of distinct CDR3 sequences, 12% of them singletons. Overall study results and limits: What appeared characteristic of ankylosing spondylitis blood was a TCR beta motif of 7 or 8 highly homologous variants.

No cognate antigen is known for these TCRs. Material: blood, either unsorted or a sorted T cell fraction (not recorded which). The receptors derive from a male donor with ankylosing spondylitis.

This clonotype was seen many times. V is TRBV20-1 and J is TRBJ2-1; 9 bases align to TRBD2. CDR1 and CDR2 (germline): DFQATT, SNEGSKA (reference sequence). This CDR3 is 19 amino acids long. The J segment lost 1 base and the V segment lost 1 base, leaving 14 bases of the junction unmatched. CDR3 sequence: CSARGVGLAGSSSYNEQFF. CDR3 sequence (DNA): TGCAGTGCTAGAGGAGTCGGTCTAGCGGGATCTTCATCCTACAATGAGCAGTTCTTC.

V usage is TRBV20-1 and J usage is TRBJ1-1; D is unclear. The CDR3 runs to 12 residues. The V gene lost 6 bases and the J gene lost 1 base, with 9 bases spanning the gap. Germline V lookup: CDR1 DFQATT, CDR2 SNEGSKA (reference sequence). The CDR3 DNA follows: TGCAGTGCGTGTCAGTCGAACACTGAAGCTTTCTTT. This sequence encodes CSACQSNTEAFF.

At least ten counts were recorded for this clonotype. The rearrangement joins TRBV24-1 to TRBJ2-3, with D possibly being TRBD2 (6 bases). This CDR3 contains 12 residues. V was shortened by 12 bases and J by 2 bases, with 11 bases between the two germline ends. CDR1 is KGHDR and CDR2 is SFDVKD in the germline V gene. The CDR3 DNA is TGTGCCGCGGGACCTACCACAGATACGCAGTATTTT. Amino acids: CAAGPTTDTQYF.